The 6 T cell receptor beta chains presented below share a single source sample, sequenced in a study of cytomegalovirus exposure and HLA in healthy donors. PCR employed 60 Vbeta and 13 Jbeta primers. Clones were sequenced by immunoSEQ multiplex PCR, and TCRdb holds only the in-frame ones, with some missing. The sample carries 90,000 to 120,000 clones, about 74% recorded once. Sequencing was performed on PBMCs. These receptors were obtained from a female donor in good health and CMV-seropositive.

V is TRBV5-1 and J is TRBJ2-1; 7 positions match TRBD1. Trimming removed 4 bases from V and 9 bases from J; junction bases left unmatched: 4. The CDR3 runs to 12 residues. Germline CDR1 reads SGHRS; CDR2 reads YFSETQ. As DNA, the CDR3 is TGCGCCAGCAGCATACAGGGGAGTGAGCAGTTCTTC. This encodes CASSIQGSEQFF.

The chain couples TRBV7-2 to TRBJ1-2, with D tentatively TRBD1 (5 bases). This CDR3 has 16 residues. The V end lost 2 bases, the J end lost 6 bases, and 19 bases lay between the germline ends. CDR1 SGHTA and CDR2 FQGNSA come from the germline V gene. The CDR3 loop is CASSLNSPRAAHGYTF. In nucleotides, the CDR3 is TGTGCCAGCAGCTTAAACTCCCCCAGGGCCGCCCATGGCTACACCTTC.

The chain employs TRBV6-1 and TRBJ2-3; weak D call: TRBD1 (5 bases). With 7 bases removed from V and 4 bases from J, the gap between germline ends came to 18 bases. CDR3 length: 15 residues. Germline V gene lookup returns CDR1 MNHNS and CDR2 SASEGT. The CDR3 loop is CASMVQGLRADTQYF. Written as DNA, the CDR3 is TGTGCCAGCATGGTCCAGGGCCTCAGGGCAGATACGCAGTATTTT.

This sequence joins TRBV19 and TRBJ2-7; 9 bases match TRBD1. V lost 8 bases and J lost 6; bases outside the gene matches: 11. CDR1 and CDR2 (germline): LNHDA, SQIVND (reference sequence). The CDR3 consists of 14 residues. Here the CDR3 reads CASCLRDRVCEQYF. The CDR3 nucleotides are TGTGCCAGTTGTCTCCGGGACAGGGTATGCGAGCAGTACTTC.

CDR3 residues: CSVDVSGGGYEQYF. The CDR3 coding sequence is TGCAGCGTTGATGTGTCAGGGGGCGGGTACGAGCAGTACTTC. The V call is TRBV29-1, the J call TRBJ2-7; 8 bases are a match to TRBD1. J gave up 4 bases and V 3 bases, and 8 bases lay outside the gene matches. CDR3 length equals 14 residues. Per germline, CDR1 SQVTM and CDR2 ANQGSEA.

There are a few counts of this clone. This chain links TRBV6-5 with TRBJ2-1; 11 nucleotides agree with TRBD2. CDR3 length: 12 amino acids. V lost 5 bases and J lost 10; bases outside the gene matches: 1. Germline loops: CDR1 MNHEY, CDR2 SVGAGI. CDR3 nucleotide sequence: TGTGCCAGCAGTCGACTAGCGGGGGAGCAGTTCTTC. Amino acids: CASSRLAGEQFF.